This TCR beta chain was sequenced during a study of CD8 T cells in ankylosing spondylitis. Study-wide points: Typical of ankylosing spondylitis blood, it appeared, was a TCR beta motif of eight highly homologous variants. Disease-linked clones were found to be CD8+ and relatively rare in peripheral blood.

The germline V gene encodes CDR1 SQVTM and CDR2 ANQGSEA. V shed 4 bases and J 6 bases; nucleotides not matched to a gene: 2. There are 14 residues in the CDR3. For TCR beta, libraries came from quantitative 5'-RACE with molecular barcodes. TCRdb redid the calling of the 5' RACE reads with MiXCR, one entry per CDR3 protein. The sample includes hundreds of thousands of distinct CDR3 sequences, about an eighth of them seen just once. On this clonotype itself: Its target is unknown.

The chain joins TRBV29-1 to TRBJ2-1; 14 bases match TRBD2. Sequences were obtained from blood, either unsorted or a sorted T cell fraction (not recorded which). The sequence derives from a male donor with ankylosing spondylitis. CDR3 residues: CSVAGLAGVNEQFF. DNA of the CDR3: TGCAGCGTTGCGGGACTAGCGGGAGTCAATGAGCAGTTCTTC.